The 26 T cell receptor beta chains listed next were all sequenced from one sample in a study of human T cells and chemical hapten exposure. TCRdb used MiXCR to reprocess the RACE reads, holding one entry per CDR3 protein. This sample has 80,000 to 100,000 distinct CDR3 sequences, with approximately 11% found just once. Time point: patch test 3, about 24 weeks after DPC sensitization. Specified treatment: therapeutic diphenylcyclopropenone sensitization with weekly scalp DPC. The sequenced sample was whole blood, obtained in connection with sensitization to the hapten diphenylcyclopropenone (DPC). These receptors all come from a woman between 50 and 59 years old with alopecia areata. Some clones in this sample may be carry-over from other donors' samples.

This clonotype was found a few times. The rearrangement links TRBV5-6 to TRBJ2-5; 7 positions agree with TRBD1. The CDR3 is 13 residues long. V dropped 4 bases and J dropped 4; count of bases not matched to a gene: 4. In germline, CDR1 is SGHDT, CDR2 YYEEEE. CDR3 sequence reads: CASSVTGLETQYF. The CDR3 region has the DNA TGTGCCAGCAGCGTGACAGGGCTAGAGACCCAGTACTTC.

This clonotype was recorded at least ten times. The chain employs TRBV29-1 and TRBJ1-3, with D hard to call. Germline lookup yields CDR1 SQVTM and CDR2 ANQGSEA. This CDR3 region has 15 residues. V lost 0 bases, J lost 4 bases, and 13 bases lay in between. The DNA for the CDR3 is TGCAGCGTTGAAGATCGTGGAGGGAACGGAAACACCATATATTTT. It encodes CSVEDRGGNGNTIYF.

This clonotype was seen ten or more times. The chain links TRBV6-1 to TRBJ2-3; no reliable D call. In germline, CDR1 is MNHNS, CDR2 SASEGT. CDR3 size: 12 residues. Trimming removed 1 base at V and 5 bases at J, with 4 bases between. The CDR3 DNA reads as TGTGCCAGCAGTGAAGTGGGAGATACGCAGTATTTT. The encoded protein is CASSEVGDTQYF.

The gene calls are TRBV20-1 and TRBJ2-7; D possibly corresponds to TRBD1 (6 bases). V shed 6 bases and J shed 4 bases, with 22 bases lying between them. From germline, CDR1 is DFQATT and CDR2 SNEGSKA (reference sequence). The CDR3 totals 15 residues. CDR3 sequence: CSAHRPGQRAYEQYF. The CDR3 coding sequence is TGCAGTGCGCACCGCCCGGGACAACGCGCTTACGAGCAGTACTTC.

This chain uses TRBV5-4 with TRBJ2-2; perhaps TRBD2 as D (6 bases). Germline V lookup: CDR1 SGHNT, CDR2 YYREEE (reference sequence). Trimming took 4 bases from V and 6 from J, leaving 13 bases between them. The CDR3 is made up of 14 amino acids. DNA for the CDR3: TGTGCCAGCAGCCCGGAGGGCCTGGCCGGGGAGCTGTTTTTT. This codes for CASSPEGLAGELFF. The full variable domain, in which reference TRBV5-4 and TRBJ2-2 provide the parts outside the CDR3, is ETGVTQSPTHLIKTRGQQVTLRCSSQSGHNTVSWYQQALGQGPQFIFQYYREEENGRGNFPPRFSGLQFPNYSSELNVNALELDDSALYLCASSPEGLAGELFFGEGSRLTVL.

Written as DNA, the CDR3 is TGTGCCAGCAGACCCCTGACAGGCGGCATTTCCAATGAGCAGTTCTTC. This encodes CASRPLTGGISNEQFF. The chain is built from TRBV6-6 and TRBJ2-1; D perhaps matches TRBD1 (6 bases). This CDR3 is built from 16 residues. Looked up from germline, CDR1 is MNHNY and CDR2 is SVGAGI (reference sequence). Deletions cut 6 bases from V and 6 bases from J, with 21 bases between.

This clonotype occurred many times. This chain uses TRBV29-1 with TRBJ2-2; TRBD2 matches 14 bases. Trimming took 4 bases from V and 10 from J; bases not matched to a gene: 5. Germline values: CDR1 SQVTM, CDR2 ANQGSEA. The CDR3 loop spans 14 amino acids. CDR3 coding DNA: TGCAGCGTTGGGGGGACTAGCGGGAGTATGGAGCTGTTTTTT. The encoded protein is CSVGGTSGSMELFF.

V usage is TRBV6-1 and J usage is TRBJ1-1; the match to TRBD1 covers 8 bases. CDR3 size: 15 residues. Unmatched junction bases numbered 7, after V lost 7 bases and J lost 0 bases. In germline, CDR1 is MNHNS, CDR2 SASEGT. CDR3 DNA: TGTGCCAGCAATGGACAGGGCGCTATGAACACTGAAGCTTTCTTT. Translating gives CASNGQGAMNTEAFF.

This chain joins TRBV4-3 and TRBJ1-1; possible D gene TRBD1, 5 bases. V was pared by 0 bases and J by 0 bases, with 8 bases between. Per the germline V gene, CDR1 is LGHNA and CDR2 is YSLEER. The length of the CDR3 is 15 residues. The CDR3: CASSQDHRMNTEAFF. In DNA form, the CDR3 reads TGCGCCAGCAGCCAAGATCACAGGATGAACACTGAAGCTTTCTTT.

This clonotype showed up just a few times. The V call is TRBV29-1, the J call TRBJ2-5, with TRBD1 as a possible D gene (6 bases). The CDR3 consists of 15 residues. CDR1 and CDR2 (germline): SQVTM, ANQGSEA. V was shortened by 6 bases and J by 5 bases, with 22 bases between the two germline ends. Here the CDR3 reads CSVGLPGQGFETQYF. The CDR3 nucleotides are TGCAGCGTGGGGCTTCCGGGACAAGGGTTTGAGACCCAGTACTTC.

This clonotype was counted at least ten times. CDR3 sequence (DNA): TGTGCCAGCAGCTTGCGGCAAAGCCTGGGGGATGAGCAGTTCTTC. Translated, it gives CASSLRQSLGDEQFF. The V call is TRBV5-4, the J call TRBJ2-1; D may correspond to TRBD1 or TRBD2 (5 bases each). CDR3 length: 15 amino acids. V was clipped by 1 base and J by 8 bases, with 16 bases between them. The V gene's germline CDR1 is SGHNT and CDR2 YYREEE (reference sequence).

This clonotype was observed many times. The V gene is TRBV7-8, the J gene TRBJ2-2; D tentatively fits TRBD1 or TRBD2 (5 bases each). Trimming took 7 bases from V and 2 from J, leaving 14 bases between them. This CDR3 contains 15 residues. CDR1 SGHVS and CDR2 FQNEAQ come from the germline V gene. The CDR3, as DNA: TGTGCCAGCACCCCGAGGGGACGAAACACCGGGGAGCTGTTTTTT. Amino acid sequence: CASTPRGRNTGELFF.

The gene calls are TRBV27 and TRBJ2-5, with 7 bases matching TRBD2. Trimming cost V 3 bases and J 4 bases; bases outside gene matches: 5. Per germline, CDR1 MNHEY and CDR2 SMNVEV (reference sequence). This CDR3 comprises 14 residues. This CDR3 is CASSFPGRLETQYF. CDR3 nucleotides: TGTGCCAGCAGTTTTCCCGGGAGGTTAGAGACCCAGTACTTC.

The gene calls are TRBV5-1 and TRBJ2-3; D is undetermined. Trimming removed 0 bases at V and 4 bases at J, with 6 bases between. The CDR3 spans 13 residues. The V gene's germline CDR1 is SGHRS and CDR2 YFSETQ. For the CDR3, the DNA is TGCGCCAGCAGCTTGGGAGGATCAGATACGCAGTATTTT. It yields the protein CASSLGGSDTQYF. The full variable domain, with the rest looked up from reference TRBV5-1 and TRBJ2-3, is KAGVTQTPRYLIKTRGQQVTLSCSPISGHRSVSWYQQTPGQGLQFLFEYFSETQRNKGNFPGRFSGRQFSNSRSEMNVSTLELGDSALYLCASSLGGSDTQYFGPGTRLTVL.

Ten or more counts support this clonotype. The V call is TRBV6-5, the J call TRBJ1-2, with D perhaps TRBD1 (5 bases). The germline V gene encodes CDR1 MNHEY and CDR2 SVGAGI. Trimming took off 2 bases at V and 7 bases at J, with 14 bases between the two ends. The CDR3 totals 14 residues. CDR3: CASSYVDTLSGYTF. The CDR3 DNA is TGTGCCAGCAGTTACGTGGACACCCTGTCTGGCTACACCTTC.

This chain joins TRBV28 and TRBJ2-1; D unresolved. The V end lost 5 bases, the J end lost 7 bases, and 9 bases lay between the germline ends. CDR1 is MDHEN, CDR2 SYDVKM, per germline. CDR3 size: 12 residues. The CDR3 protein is CASSPARNEQFF. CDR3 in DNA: TGTGCCAGCAGTCCGGCTAGGAATGAGCAGTTCTTC.

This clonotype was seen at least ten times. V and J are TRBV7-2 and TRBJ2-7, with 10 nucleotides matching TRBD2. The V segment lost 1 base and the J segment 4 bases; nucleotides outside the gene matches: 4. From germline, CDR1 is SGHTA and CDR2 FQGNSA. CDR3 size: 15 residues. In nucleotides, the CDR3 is TGTGCCAGCAGCTTAGGGTCTAGCGGGAGATACGAGCAGTACTTC. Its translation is CASSLGSSGRYEQYF. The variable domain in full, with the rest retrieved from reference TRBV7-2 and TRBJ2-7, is GAGVSQSPSNKVTEKGKDVELRCDPISGHTALYWYRQSLGQGLEFLIYFQGNSAPDKSGLPSDRFSAERTGGSVSTLTIQRTQQEDSAVYLCASSLGSSGRYEQYFGPGTRLTVT.

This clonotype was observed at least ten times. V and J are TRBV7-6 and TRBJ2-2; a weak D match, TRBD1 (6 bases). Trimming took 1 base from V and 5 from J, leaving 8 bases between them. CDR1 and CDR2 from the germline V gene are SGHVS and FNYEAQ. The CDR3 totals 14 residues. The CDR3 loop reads CASSLGQGTGELFF. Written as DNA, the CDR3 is TGTGCCAGCAGCTTAGGCCAGGGGACCGGGGAGCTGTTTTTT.

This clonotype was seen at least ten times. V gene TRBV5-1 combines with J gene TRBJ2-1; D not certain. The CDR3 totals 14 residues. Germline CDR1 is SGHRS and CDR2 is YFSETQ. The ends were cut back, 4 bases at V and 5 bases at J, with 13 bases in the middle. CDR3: CASSQNSANNEQFF. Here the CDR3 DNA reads TGCGCCAGCAGCCAAAACAGTGCGAACAATGAGCAGTTCTTC. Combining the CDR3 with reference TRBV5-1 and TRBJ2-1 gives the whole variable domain KAGVTQTPRYLIKTRGQQVTLSCSPISGHRSVSWYQQTPGQGLQFLFEYFSETQRNKGNFPGRFSGRQFSNSRSEMNVSTLELGDSALYLCASSQNSANNEQFFGPGTRLTVL.

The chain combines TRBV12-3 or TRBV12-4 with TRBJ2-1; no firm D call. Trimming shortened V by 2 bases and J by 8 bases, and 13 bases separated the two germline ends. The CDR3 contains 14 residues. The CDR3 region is CASSLSSGKYEQFF. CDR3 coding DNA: TGTGCCAGCAGTTTATCTTCTGGGAAGTATGAGCAGTTCTTC.

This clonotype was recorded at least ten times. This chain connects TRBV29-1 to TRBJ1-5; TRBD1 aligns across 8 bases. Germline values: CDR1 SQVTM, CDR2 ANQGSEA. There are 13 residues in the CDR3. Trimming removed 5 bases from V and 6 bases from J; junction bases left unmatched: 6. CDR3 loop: CSVTDRGGQPQHF. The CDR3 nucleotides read TGCAGCGTTACCGACAGGGGAGGTCAGCCCCAGCATTTT.

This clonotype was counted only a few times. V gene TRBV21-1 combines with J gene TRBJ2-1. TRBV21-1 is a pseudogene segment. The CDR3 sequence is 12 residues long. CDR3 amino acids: CARARWGNEQFF. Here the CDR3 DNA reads TGTGCCAGAGCGCGGTGGGGCAATGAGCAGTTCTTC.

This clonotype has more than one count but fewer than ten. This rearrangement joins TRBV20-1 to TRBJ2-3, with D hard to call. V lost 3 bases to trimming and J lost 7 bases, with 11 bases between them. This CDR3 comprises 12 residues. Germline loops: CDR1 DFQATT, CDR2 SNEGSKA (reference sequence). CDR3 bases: TGCAGTGCTAGCCAGACCCAGTATACGCAGTATTTT. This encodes CSASQTQYTQYF.

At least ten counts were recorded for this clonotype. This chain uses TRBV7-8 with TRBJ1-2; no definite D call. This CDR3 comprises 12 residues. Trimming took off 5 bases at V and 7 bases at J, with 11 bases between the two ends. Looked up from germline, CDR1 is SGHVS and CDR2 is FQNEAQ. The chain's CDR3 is CASSPSLSGYTF. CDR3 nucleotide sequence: TGTGCCAGCAGCCCGTCTCTCTCTGGCTACACCTTC.

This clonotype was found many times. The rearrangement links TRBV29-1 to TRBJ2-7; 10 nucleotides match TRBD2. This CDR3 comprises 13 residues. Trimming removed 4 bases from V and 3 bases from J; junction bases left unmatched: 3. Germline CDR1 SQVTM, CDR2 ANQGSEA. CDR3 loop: CSVGTSGNYEQYF. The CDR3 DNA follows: TGCAGCGTTGGGACTAGCGGAAACTACGAGCAGTACTTC.

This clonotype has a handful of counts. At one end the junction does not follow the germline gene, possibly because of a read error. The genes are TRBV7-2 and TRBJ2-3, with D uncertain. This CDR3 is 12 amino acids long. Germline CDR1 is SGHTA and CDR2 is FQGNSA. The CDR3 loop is CASSLNGASRDF. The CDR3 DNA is TGTGCCAGCAGCTTAAACGGAGCCTCACGAGATTTT.